Following are 7 T cell receptor beta chains from one sample sequenced in a study of blood T cell repertoires in COVID-19. TCRdb's table, derived via immunoSEQ multiplex PCR, lists solely in-frame clones and lacks some. Of just over 300,000 clones detected, around 89% appear once; the ten largest clones hold 9.5%. The sample was PBMCs or T cells enriched from blood (not recorded which). The receptor set was obtained from a woman aged 35 to 49 who had recovered from COVID-19.

The chain is built from TRBV10-3 and TRBJ1-2, with TRBD1 matching over 9 bases. Germline V gives CDR1 ENHRY, CDR2 SYGVKD. The length of the CDR3 is 13 residues. The trim removed 5 bases at V and 3 bases at J, leaving 1 base unmatched. CDR3 nucleotides: TGTGCCATCAGTAGGACAGGGGACTATGGCTACACCTTC. Translating it yields CAISRTGDYGYTF.

This chain connects TRBV28 to TRBJ2-1; 13 nucleotides line up with TRBD2. The CDR3 is 15 amino acids. The germline V gene has CDR1 MDHEN and CDR2 SYDVKM. V shed 7 bases, J shed 7 bases, and the junction held 7 bases outside the gene matches. The CDR3 loop reads CASTFPGLAGNEQFF. In DNA, the CDR3 is TGTGCCAGCACCTTCCCGGGACTAGCGGGAAATGAGCAGTTCTTC.

This clone was counted once. The rearrangement uses TRBV11-3 and TRBJ2-7; 12 bases map to TRBD2. CDR3 length equals 18 residues. V lost 1 base, J lost 3 bases, and 10 bases stayed unmatched. The germline CDR1 and CDR2 sequences are SGHNT and YENEEA. In nucleotides, the CDR3 is TGTGCCAGCAGCTTAGCACCCATACTAGCGGGGGGTTTCTACGAGCAGTACTTC. As protein: CASSLAPILAGGFYEQYF. Combining the CDR3 with reference TRBV11-3 and TRBJ2-7 gives the whole variable domain EAGVVQSPRYKIIEKKQPVAFWCNPISGHNTLYWYLQNLGQGPELLIRYENEEAVDDSQLPKDRFSAERLKGVDSTLKIQPAELGDSAVYLCASSLAPILAGGFYEQYFGPGTRLTVT.

The rearrangement joins TRBV29-1 to TRBJ2-7; D remains unclear. The CDR3 is 14 residues long. Looked up from germline, CDR1 is SQVTM and CDR2 is ANQGSEA. Deletions cut 4 bases from V and 5 bases from J, with 18 bases between. DNA of the CDR3: TGCAGCGTTGTTGCTCCGGCAGACTGGGACGAGCAGTACTTC. Protein: CSVVAPADWDEQYF.

The CDR3 loop is CASSLWPPGLGTTDTQYF. CDR3 DNA: TGTGCCAGCAGCTTATGGCCCCCGGGACTAGGGACCACAGATACGCAGTATTTT. V usage is TRBV7-3 and J usage is TRBJ2-3, with 8 bases lining up with TRBD2. From germline, CDR1 is SGHTA and CDR2 FQGTGA. V lost 2 bases, J lost 2 bases, and 12 bases stayed unmatched. The CDR3 has 18 amino acids.

J is TRBJ2-7 and V is TRBV5-6, with a possible D match to TRBD1 (6 bases). Germline V gives CDR1 SGHDT, CDR2 YYEEEE. Trimming cost V 5 bases and J 12 bases, with 21 bases left between them. The CDR3 spans 13 residues. CDR3 protein: CASRPGPYSQGYF. The CDR3, as DNA: TGTGCCAGCAGACCTGGACCTTACTCACAGGGGTACTTC.

The chain is built from TRBV30 and TRBJ1-2, with D perhaps TRBD1 (6 bases). Germline-derived CDR1 and CDR2 are GTSNPN and SVGIG (reference sequence). CDR3 size: 13 residues. V lost 3 bases to trimming and J lost 4 bases, with 12 bases between them. The CDR3 loop reads CAWRRTGSYGYTF. In DNA, the CDR3 is TGTGCCTGGAGGAGAACAGGGAGCTATGGCTACACCTTC.